This T cell receptor beta chain derives from a study of Ad26.COV2.S vaccination and SARS-CoV-2 variants. The overall study: Once, or twice with 56 days between doses, Ad26.COV2.S was given intramuscularly.

General observations from the study: Total T cell responses may have been underestimated by the TCR breadth and depth analyses. With respect to non-spike TCR breadth, vaccine and placebo recipients were similar.

Notes on this clone: Antigen: not known.

CDR3 length equals 12 residues. Per germline, CDR1 SEHNR and CDR2 FQNEAQ (reference sequence). With 3 bases removed from V and 6 bases from J, the gap between germline ends came to 6 bases. Treatment indicated: over 15 received Ad26.COV2.S at low or high dose, single or two shots; about five received placebo; per-sample allocation not given. Collection of the samples took place on day 63 after the first injection of vaccine or placebo. Within Boston, the person who donated was an adult of 18-55 years. Generated by immunoSEQ multiplex PCR, the TCRdb table keeps only in-frame clones and is missing some. The sample has hundreds of thousands of clones, more than 70% seen once.

The chain links TRBV7-9 to TRBJ1-3, with D hard to call. This clonotype was sampled from a person aged 18-65 years who received the Ad26.COV2.S COVID-19 vaccine or a placebo. The input for sequencing was peripheral blood, taken in a trial of Ad26.COV2.S vaccine versus placebo. This chain's CDR3 is CASSFPQNTIYF. CDR3 nucleotide sequence: TGTGCCAGCAGCTTCCCCCAAAACACCATATATTTT.